This TCR beta chain was captured in a study of T cell responses to AZD1222 COVID-19 vaccine. Points from the study as a whole: Only five to seven AZD1222 recipients tested seropositive at baseline. Most donors were white British, females outnumbered males, and clonal diversity was possibly underestimated. Breadth and depth of Spike-specific TCRs rose after two AZD1222 doses.

Profiling relied on immunoSEQ multiplex PCR, and the TCRdb table lists in-frame clones only, not all of them. Counted here are around 130,000 clones, roughly 86% occurring once; the ten biggest clones make up about 3%. CDR3 size: 19 residues. Germline V gene data show CDR1 as SGHRS and CDR2 as YFSETQ. V was clipped by 4 bases and J by 7 bases; unmatched bases: 21. Details on this clone: No antigen is known for it.

The chain is built from TRBV5-1 and TRBJ1-5; 9 bases map to TRBD1. The sequence was obtained from an adult who received the AZD1222 COVID-19 vaccine. Source: peripheral blood, taken 28 days after the second AZD1222 dose. This chain's CDR3 is CASSPGGWGTGKREQPQHF. In DNA, the CDR3 is TGCGCCAGCAGCCCAGGGGGCTGGGGGACAGGGAAACGGGAACAGCCCCAGCATTTT. The whole variable domain, remainder taken from reference TRBV5-1 and TRBJ1-5, is KAGVTQTPRYLIKTRGQQVTLSCSPISGHRSVSWYQQTPGQGLQFLFEYFSETQRNKGNFPGRFSGRQFSNSRSEMNVSTLELGDSALYLCASSPGGWGTGKREQPQHFGDGTRLSIL.